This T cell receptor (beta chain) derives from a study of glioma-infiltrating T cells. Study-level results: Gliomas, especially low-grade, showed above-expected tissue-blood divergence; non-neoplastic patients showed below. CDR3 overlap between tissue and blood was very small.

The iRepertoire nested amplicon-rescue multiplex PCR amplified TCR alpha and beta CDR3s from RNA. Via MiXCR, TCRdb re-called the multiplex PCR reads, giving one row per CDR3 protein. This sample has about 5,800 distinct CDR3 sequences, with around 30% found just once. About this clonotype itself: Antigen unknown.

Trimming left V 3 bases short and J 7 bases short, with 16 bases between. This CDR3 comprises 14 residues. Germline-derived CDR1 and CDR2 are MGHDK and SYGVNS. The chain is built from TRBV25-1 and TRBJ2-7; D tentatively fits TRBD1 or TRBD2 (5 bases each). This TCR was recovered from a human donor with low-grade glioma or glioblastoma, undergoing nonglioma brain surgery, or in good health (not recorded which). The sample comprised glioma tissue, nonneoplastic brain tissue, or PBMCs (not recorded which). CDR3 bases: TGTGCCAGCAGTGAGGGGGTCGGGTTGAGGGAGCAGTACTTC. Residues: CASSEGVGLREQYF.